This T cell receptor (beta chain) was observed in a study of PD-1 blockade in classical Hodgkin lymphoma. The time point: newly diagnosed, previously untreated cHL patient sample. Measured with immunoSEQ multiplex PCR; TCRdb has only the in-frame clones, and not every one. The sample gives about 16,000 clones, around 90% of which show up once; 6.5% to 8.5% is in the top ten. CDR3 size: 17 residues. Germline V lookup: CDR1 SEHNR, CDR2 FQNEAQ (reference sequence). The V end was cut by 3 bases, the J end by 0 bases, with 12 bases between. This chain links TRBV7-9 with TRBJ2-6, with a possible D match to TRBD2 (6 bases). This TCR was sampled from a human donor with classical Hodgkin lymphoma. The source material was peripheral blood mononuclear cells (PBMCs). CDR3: CASSFGGFNSGANVLTF. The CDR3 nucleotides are TGTGCCAGCAGCTTCGGGGGATTCAACTCTGGGGCCAACGTCCTGACTTTC.